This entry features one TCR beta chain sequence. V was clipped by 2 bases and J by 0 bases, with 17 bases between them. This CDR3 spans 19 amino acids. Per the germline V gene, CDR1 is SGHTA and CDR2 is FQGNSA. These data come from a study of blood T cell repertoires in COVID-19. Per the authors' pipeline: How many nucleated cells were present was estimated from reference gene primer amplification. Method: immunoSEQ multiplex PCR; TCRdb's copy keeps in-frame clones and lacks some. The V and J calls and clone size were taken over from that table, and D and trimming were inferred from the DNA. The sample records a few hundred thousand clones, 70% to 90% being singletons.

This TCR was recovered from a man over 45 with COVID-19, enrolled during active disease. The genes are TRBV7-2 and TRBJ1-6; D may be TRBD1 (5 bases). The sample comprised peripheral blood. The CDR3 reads CASSLRQFWASSYNSPLHF. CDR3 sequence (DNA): TGTGCCAGCAGCTTAAGACAGTTTTGGGCGAGCTCCTATAATTCACCCCTCCACTTT.